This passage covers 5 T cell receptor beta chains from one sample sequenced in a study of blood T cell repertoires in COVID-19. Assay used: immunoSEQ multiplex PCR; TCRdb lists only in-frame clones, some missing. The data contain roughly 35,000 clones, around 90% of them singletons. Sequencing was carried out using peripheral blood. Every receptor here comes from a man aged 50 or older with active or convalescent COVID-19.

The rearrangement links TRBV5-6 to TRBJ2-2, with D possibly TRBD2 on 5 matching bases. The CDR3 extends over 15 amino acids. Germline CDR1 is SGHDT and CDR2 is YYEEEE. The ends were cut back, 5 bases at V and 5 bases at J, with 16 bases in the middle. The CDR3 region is CASRPRTPRTGELFF. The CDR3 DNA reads TGTGCCAGCAGGCCTCGGACTCCCAGGACCGGGGAGCTGTTTTTT.

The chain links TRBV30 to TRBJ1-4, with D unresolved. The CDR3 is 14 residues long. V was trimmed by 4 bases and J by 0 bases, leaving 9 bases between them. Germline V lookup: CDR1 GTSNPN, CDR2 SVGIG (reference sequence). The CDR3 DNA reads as TGTGCCTGGAACCGACTTGCAACTAATGAAAAACTGTTTTTT. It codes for CAWNRLATNEKLFF.

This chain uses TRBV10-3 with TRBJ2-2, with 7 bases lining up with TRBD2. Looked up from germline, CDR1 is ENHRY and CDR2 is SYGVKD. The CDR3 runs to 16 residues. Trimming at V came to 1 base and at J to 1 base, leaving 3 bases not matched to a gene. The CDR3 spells CAISEWGGRNTGELFF. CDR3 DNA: TGTGCCATCAGTGAGTGGGGCGGGAGGAACACCGGGGAGCTGTTTTTT.

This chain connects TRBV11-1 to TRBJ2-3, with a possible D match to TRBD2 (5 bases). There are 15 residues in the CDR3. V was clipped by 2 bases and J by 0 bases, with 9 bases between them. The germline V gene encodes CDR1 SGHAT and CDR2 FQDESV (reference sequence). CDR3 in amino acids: CASSLLRGSTDTQYF. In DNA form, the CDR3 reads TGTGCCAGCAGCTTACTGCGCGGGAGCACAGATACGCAGTATTTT.

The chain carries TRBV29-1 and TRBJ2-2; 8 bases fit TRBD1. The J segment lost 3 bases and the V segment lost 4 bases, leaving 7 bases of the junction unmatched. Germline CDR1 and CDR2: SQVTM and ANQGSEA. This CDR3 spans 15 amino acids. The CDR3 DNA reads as TGCAGCGTTGCCGAGGGACAGGTCCACACCGGGGAGCTGTTTTTT. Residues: CSVAEGQVHTGELFF.